Listed below are T cell receptor beta chains from one sample, sequenced in a study of blood T cell repertoires in COVID-19. Only in-frame clones appear in the TCRdb table, and some are missing; sequencing was by immunoSEQ multiplex PCR. Seen here are fewer than 400,000 clones, around 82% observed once, and the top ten hold under 3%. Sequenced material: peripheral blood. Every receptor here comes from a man younger than 40 with active or convalescent COVID-19. Both conserved end residues are part of each CDR3. D genes are given only for firm matches.

>NA|TRBJ2-7|TRBV25-1|15
CASRSRGGSSYEQYF
>TRBD2|TRBJ2-1|TRBV20-1|14
CSASGLAGYGEQFF
>NA|TRBJ2-6|TRBV7-9|16
CASSLGDKSGANVLTF
>NA|TRBJ1-2|TRBV7-9|16
CASSLRQQLQPYGYTF
>NA|TRBJ2-2|TRBV9|16
CASSPKGDTYTGELFF
>TRBD2|TRBJ2-2|TRBV10-3|17
CAISKTSGRAETGELFF
>NA|TRBJ1-1|TRBV2|15
CASSGLGAMNTEAFF
>TRBD1|TRBJ1-2|TRBV4-3|17
CASSQEYAGTGGYGYTF
>NA|TRBJ1-6|TRBV5-4|15
CASNKQGSYNSPLHF
>NA|TRBJ1-1|TRBV15|13
CATRSSGSTEAFF
>NA|TRBJ2-5|TRBV11-3|15
CASSLDWPGRETQYF